A selection of T cell receptor beta chains follows, all from one sample in a study of blood T cell repertoires in COVID-19. This table comes from immunoSEQ multiplex PCR, and its TCRdb copy is limited to in-frame clones, with some not included. Among about 270,000 clones, more than 70% were seen once, and the ten largest hold roughly 3.1%. The sample was peripheral blood. These receptors originate from a woman younger than 30 with acute or convalescent COVID-19. The conserved cysteine and the conserved F or W are not part of the CDR3 here.

cdr3_aa | j_call | v_call
ASSYASAGSQETQY | TRBJ2-5 | TRBV6-2/TRBV6-3
ASSQINTGAGNSPLH | TRBJ1-6 | TRBV18
ASSLVGTAANTGELF | TRBJ2-2 | TRBV7-2
ASSLTAGGRSGGYT | TRBJ1-2 | TRBV3-1/TRBV3-2
ASSDDGEQY | TRBJ2-7 | TRBV21-1
SASNLGGGQPQH | TRBJ1-5 | TRBV20-1
ASSLQANTEAF | TRBJ1-1 | TRBV12-3/TRBV12-4
ASRKTSPRVDNEQF | TRBJ2-1 | TRBV28
ASSFAGGNTGELF | TRBJ2-2 | TRBV5-4
AWSGGHRQPQH | TRBJ1-5 | TRBV30
ATSNARASLFNTGELF | TRBJ2-2 | TRBV15
ASSFWTGGGEKLF | TRBJ1-4 | TRBV7-2
ASSFGRAGTQY | TRBJ2-5 | TRBV7-2
AISAQGGNEQF | TRBJ2-1 | TRBV10-3
ASSIDNTPNTGELF | TRBJ2-2 | TRBV19
ASSATRGQPQH | TRBJ1-5 | TRBV19
ASSAKQGSHEQY | TRBJ2-7 | TRBV21-1
ASSVVPGRGDYGYT | TRBJ1-2 | TRBV9
ASSPPGLAGGRWQY | TRBJ2-7 | TRBV28
ASSHQGAYEQY | TRBJ2-7 | TRBV14
ASSLTRVYEQY | TRBJ2-7 | TRBV18
ASRAEQETQY | TRBJ2-5 | TRBV19
ASSPPGRGTYEQY | TRBJ2-7 | TRBV18
ATCDSPGNTIY | TRBJ1-3 | TRBV19
ASRATGTAGLF | TRBJ2-2 | TRBV7-8
ASTRSQGGRAGANVLT | TRBJ2-6 | TRBV25-1
ATASRERPYTGELF | TRBJ2-2 | TRBV15
ASSTSSGIHQETQY | TRBJ2-5 | TRBV5-4